The TCR beta chain described here comes from a study of cytomegalovirus exposure and HLA in healthy donors (dated by TCRdb to 2016 to 2017). For the study in its entirety: In an earlier analysis of approximately 640 of the donors, roughly 300 Gb of sequence data and 100 million or so unique TCR beta sequences from some 170 million T cells were reported. Typing coverage varied by locus: roughly 629-630 donors for A, B, C, DRB1 and DQB1; approximately 500 for DQA1; about 590 for DPA1; more than 450 for DPB1. Class I and class II HLA loci were covered by the typing at four-digit resolution. Of the roughly 410 genotyped donors, 75% to 85% were placed in the genetic ancestry cluster associated with self-reported Caucasian donors. The study aimed to test whether signatures of past pathogen exposure could be identified by cataloging public T cell receptors. An earlier analysis of approximately 640 of the donors applied high-throughput TCR beta sequencing to assess whether each TCR beta V gene segment acted as functional or pseudogenic. In addition to the first cohort of roughly 700 subjects, a separate validation cohort of 130 or so different subjects was used. Alongside the repertoire data, information on donor age, sex, ethnicity and CMV serostatus was compiled. A later genetic analysis took genome-wide SNP genotypes for 398 of the 666 donors and used that subset as a discovery cohort. All discovery cohort repertoires had been generated using a single sequencing platform. Rather than using new phenotypic data, the later analysis identified candidate immune exposures from TCR beta sequences and from how often those sequences occurred across donors. The study profiled the T cell repertoires of about 640 subjects by immunosequencing and related them to cytomegalovirus serostatus. Several DR-DQ haplotypes were treated as single units for association and clustering because of strong linkage in the cohort. An early release covering roughly 640 HLA-typed donors comprised about 320 gigabases of sequencing data and 85 million to 100 million unique TCR sequences. Across 398 genotyped donors of the cohort, an average of roughly 250,000 unique TCR beta nucleotide sequences per donor were sequenced, and roughly a sixth of those sequences were non-productive. A later analysis re-analyzed previously published TCR beta repertoires from hundreds of donors and added high-resolution HLA genotyping to study TCR occurrence patterns. High-throughput TCR immunosequencing, statistical association of individual TCRs with disease status, and machine learning were combined to predict cytomegalovirus infection status. Study-level results and caveats: Cytomegalovirus status was reported to be diagnosed by the classifier with high specificity and sensitivity in both the original and validation cohorts. In an earlier analysis of 587 of the donors, most TCR beta V segments appeared in productive rearrangements about 87% or about 30% of the time, broadly matching IMGT annotations. In a later analysis, most CMV-associated TCR beta chains were found to appear HLA-restricted, with HLA associations seemingly driven largely by CMV exposure. When HLA alleles, especially DR and DQ, strongly co-occurred, attributing TCR associations to individual alleles was difficult. Presence/absence analyses assumed roughly uniform sequencing depth across donors, an assumption that may not hold. Correlated functional status among segregating V segments might reflect linkage disequilibrium, but an unknown experimental factor could not be ruled out. A later analysis reported that several top co-occurrence clusters appeared linked to parvovirus B19, influenza, CMV and Epstein-Barr virus. For the cohort, immune exposure information was limited to CMV serostatus. A cluster of highly shared sequence variants was judged likely to be a technical artifact of the sequencing pipeline. A later genetic analysis reported fewer N-insertions in productive TCRs among donors in an Asian-associated ancestry cluster than the roughly 640-donor mean. In a later analysis, the rate of TCR association differed among HLA loci, with DRB1 alleles having the most associated TCRs and HLA-C alleles having the fewest. At a false discovery rate of 0.05, a later analysis linked 15,000 to 20,000 TCR beta sequences to specific HLA alleles. V-gene and J-gene trimming of TCR beta chains was associated with a missense DCLRE1C variant in a later genetic analysis, and the association was replicated in an independent cohort. A few of the identified cytomegalovirus-associated TCR beta chains were confirmed in vitro to be specific for cytomegalovirus antigens. Most TCR sequences were observed very rarely across donors, whereas some public TCRs were present in many individuals. A further reported finding was that TCR beta sequences accurately predicted the HLA-A and HLA-B alleles for most subjects in the first cohort. The study listed approximately 150 TCR beta chains as associated with cytomegalovirus. According to the authors, the approach could potentially be generalized to other disease states and immunological phenotypes. Some 15 rarely observed V segments, including chromosome 9 orphons, were excluded from the earlier analysis of 550 to 700 of the donors because counts were too low. Compared with equally common non-associated chains, HLA-associated TCR beta chains in a later analysis were more clonally expanded and had lower generation probabilities. Because some donors lacked HLA typing at each locus, the association tests relied only on the typed subset. The cohort was sequenced for TCR beta chains only, and without alpha or paired-chain data the features that could be detected were limited. Because the 87-base-pair reads could not distinguish some IMGT-functional V segments, including TRBV6-2 and TRBV6-3, those segments were excluded.

The cohort was made up of roughly 670 healthy bone marrow donors. At the time of sampling, every cohort member was nominally healthy, though immune exposures that went unrecorded were likely present. The donor tested CMV seropositive and was one of the 289 seropositive cohort members. Each donor provided a peripheral blood sample, and peripheral blood mononuclear cells were used for TCR beta sequencing. Genomic DNA was extracted from the blood cell samples with the Qiagen DNeasy Blood Extraction Kit. Reading from cysteine to phenylalanine, the CDR3 counts 14 amino acids. Of the read, only the CDR3 DNA is kept; its 42 bases are in frame from base 1. The V and J ends are trimmed by 5 bases and 5 bases, leaving 14 bases between them. From the germline V gene, CDR1 is MDHEN and CDR2 is SYDVKM. Receptors were amplified or captured by the immunoSEQ multiplex PCR assay. For the multiplex PCR, a mixture combining 60 forward primers for TCR Vbeta segments and 13 reverse primers for TCR Jbeta segments was used. The CDR3 region of rearranged TCR beta genes was amplified from genomic DNA by a multiplex PCR assay. On the Illumina HiSeq System, the amplified TCR beta libraries were sequenced as 87-base-pair reads. The authors' pipeline ran thus. A later analysis tallied around 80 million unique TCR beta chains across the 700 or so repertoires, and approximately 12 million of those chains were shared by two or more donors. To remove PCR and sequencing errors, raw reads were error-corrected and collapsed into unique sequences using a nearest-neighbor algorithm that merged closely related sequences. To assign V, D and J gene segments, CDR3 sequences were aligned to IMGT reference sequences. Each retained sequence needed at least a six-nucleotide match to both a V gene segment and a J gene segment. Rearrangements were called productive when the CDR3 lacked stop codons and stayed in frame with V and J; all others were non-productive. CDR3 was defined by IMGT convention, running from the second conserved V-encoded cysteine to the conserved J-encoded phenylalanine. The earlier analysis of about 590 of the donors excluded sequences that lacked an unambiguous match to a single V gene segment. In an earlier analysis of several hundred of the donors, V segments were called functional above 56.7% productive rearrangements and were called segregating when the between-donor standard deviation exceeded 5%. A statistical classification framework was built to diagnose cytomegalovirus status from the catalog of TCR beta chain sequences. V and J gene assignment, in a later analysis, came from comparing TCR nucleotide sequences with IMGT/GENE-DB human TR gene sequences. A later analysis assigned CDR3 sequences and most-parsimonious VDJ recombination scenarios with the TCRdist pipeline. In a later analysis, each TCR beta chain was defined by its CDR3 amino acid sequence together with its V-gene family, and reads lacking a unique V-gene family were excluded. To address suspected cross-contamination and a sequencing artifact, a later analysis removed 450 to 700 highly shared, low-generation-probability nucleotide sequences. In a later analysis, a clonal expansion index was calculated for each public chain from normalized within-repertoire ranks of inferred template counts. Generation probabilities in a later analysis came from a VDJ recombination model fitted to out-of-frame rearrangements, and those results were checked against IGoR. In a later analysis, hypergeometric tests were used to score TCR-TCR, TCR-HLA and TCR-CMV co-occurrence, with a repertoire-size bias correction applied to TCR pairs. False discovery rates were estimated in a later analysis by permuting HLA or CMV assignments 20 times. In a later analysis, co-occurring TCRs were grouped with DBSCAN, and TCRdist sequence similarity was added when clustering was performed within HLA-allele-positive subsets. Co-occurrence clustering excluded repertoires with fewer than 30,000 or more than 120,000 public chains, plus five with anomalous nucleotide sharing. TCRdb stores this immuneACCESS table with in-frame sequences only. Part of the clones is absent; in the studies checked, under half of the shortfall reflects unresolved V genes, and no reason is known for the rest. D and trimming were read from the DNA, whereas the V and J calls and clone size are those reported in that table. This sample has 150,000 to 200,000 clones in its table, and around 78% of those were observed once. The top ten clonotypes cover roughly an eighth of the sample.

This clone came up once. The specificity of this receptor is unknown. Base qualities are not provided; no much larger clone lies one nucleotide away. The TCR sequence derives from a woman aged 25 to 39 in good health and CMV-seropositive. The source material was PBMCs. This chain is built from TRBV28 and TRBJ2-3; TRBD2 might be the D gene, on 5 matching bases. DNA sequence: TGTGCCAGCAGTAACGGACTCGTTAAAGATACGCAGTATTTT. It translates to CASSNGLVKDTQYF.